This T cell receptor (beta chain) stems from a study of beta chain features in type 1 diabetes. Expressed TCRB transcripts got sequenced, as all isolated RNA was reverse transcribed. Millions of reads was the average for naive, central memory and regulatory T cell samples. Clones were sequenced by immunoSEQ multiplex PCR, and TCRdb holds only the in-frame ones, with some missing. The repertoire holds approximately 340,000 clones, with less than 15% as singletons. This CDR3 is built from 11 residues. Germline CDR1 SQVTM, CDR2 ANQGSEA. The V end lost 2 bases, the J end lost 5 bases, and 6 bases lay between the germline ends. This clone was counted a few times. Its antigen is still unknown. Whole-study results and caveats: Within each of all four CD4+ subsets, Type 1 diabetes patients had TCRB CDR3s that were moderately but significantly shorter. VDJ junctions from type 1 diabetes patients carried fewer insertions and larger deletions.

The specimen was naive CD4+ T cells from blood. V usage is TRBV29-1 and J usage is TRBJ2-5, with D possibly matching TRBD2 (5 bases). The source is a young woman in good health. The CDR3 region has the DNA TGCAGCGTTGAATCGGGGGAGACCCAGTACTTC. Translated, it gives CSVESGETQYF.